This T cell receptor beta chain was identified during a study of blood T cell repertoires in COVID-19. In the study overall: Acute and convalescent COVID-19 samples came from the United States, Italy and Spain. T cells, B-cell-depleted T cells, or PBMCs supplied cDNA or gDNA.

Seattle's enrolled individuals joined amid active infection and were then monitored longitudinally. The CDR3 is 15 residues long. The V gene end was trimmed by 4 bases and the J gene end by 3 bases; junction bases not matched to a gene: 8. Germline V gene lookup returns CDR1 SQVTM and CDR2 ANQGSEA. In the study's own analysis: Using reference gene primer amplification, nucleated cell counts were estimated. The data were produced by immunoSEQ multiplex PCR, yet TCRdb's version contains in-frame clones alone and is incomplete. V and J calls and clone size are as listed in that table; D and trimming were resolved from the DNA. The sample lists some 87,000 clones; roughly 90% were seen once.

Sequencing input: peripheral blood. The sequence derives from a human donor with COVID-19, enrolled during active disease. The donor label of this sample is uncertain. The chain has TRBV29-1 and TRBJ2-1; 8 nucleotides line up with TRBD1. In DNA, the CDR3 is TGCAGCGTTGGTGGGACAGGCATCCTCTACAATGAGCAGTTCTTC. Encoded protein: CSVGGTGILYNEQFF.